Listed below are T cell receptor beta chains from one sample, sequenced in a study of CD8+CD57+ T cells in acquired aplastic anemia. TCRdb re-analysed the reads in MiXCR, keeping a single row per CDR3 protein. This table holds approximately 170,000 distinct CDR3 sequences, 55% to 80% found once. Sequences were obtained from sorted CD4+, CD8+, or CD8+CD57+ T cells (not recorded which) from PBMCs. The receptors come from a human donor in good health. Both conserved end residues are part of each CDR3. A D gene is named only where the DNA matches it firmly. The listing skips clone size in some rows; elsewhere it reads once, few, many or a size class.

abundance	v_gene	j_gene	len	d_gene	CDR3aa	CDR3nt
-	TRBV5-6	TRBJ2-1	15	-	CASSPEGDSYNEQFF	TGTGCCAGCAGCCCGGAGGGGGACTCCTACAATGAGCAGTTCTTC
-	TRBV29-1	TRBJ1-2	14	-	CSVEIQGLNYGYTF	TGCAGCGTTGAAATACAGGGCCTGAACTATGGCTACACCTTC
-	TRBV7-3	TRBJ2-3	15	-	CASSPTSVRTDTQYF	TGTGCCAGCAGCCCCACCTCTGTCCGCACAGATACGCAGTATTTT
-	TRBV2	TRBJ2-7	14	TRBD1	CASQSDRVPYEQYF	TGTGCCAGCCAGTCTGACAGGGTACCCTACGAGCAGTACTTC
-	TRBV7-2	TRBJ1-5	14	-	CASSPNWQNQPQHF	TGTGCCAGCAGCCCAAATTGGCAGAATCAGCCCCAGCATTTT
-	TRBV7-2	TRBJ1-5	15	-	CASSLVRNSNQPQHF	TGTGCCAGCAGCTTGGTACGGAATAGCAATCAGCCCCAGCATTTT
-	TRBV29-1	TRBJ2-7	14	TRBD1	CSIAGTVLSYEHYF	TGCAGCATTGCCGGGACAGTATTATCCTACGAGCACTACTTC
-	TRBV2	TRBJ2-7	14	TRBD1	CASRVDREIYEQYF	TGTGCCAGCAGGGTGGACAGGGAGATCTACGAGCAGTACTTC
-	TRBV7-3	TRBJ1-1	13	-	CASSFQGSTEAFF	TGTGCCAGCAGCTTTCAGGGTTCCACTGAAGCTTTCTTT
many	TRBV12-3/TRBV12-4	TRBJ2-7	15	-	CASTFSSTTVYEQYF	TGTGCCAGCACCTTTTCCTCCACGACAGTCTACGAGCAGTACTTC
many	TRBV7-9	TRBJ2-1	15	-	CASSLVGPLNNEQFF	TGTGCCAGCAGCTTAGTGGGGCCGTTAAACAATGAGCAGTTCTTC
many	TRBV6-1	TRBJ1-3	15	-	CASTEGPYSGNTIYF	TGTGCCAGCACCGAGGGACCCTACTCTGGAAACACCATATATTTT
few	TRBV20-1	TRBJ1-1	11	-	CSAWKNTEAFF	TGCAGTGCTTGGAAGAACACTGAAGCTTTCTTT
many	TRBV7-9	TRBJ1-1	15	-	CASSLAKGLNTEAFF	TGTGCCAGCAGCTTAGCGAAGGGATTGAACACTGAAGCTTTCTTT
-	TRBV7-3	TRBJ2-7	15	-	CASSPPGTASYEQYF	TGTGCCAGCAGCCCACCCGGGACTGCCTCCTACGAGCAGTACTTC
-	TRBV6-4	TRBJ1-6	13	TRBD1	CASSTGEGSPLHF	TGTGCCAGCAGCACAGGGGAGGGTTCACCCCTCCACTTT
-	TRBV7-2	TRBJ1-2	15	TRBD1	CASSSHLGGGYGYTF	TGTGCCAGCAGCTCCCACCTAGGGGGCGGCTATGGCTACACCTTC
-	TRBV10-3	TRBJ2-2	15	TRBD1	CATRLTGDIGGELFF	TGTGCCACCCGCCTGACAGGGGATATAGGCGGGGAGCTGTTTTTT